This record concerns one T cell receptor beta chain sequence. Its cognate antigen is unknown. This record belongs to a study of T cell responses to AZD1222 COVID-19 vaccine. Study overall: Analyses pooled second doses at about 4 or about 12 weeks. Broader study findings: In a largely white British group with more females than males, clonal diversity was possibly underestimated.

Some clones are missing from TCRdb's copy, which holds only in-frame ones; the method was immunoSEQ multiplex PCR. The table shows about 68,000 clones, with 80% to 85% occurring only once. The germline V gene has CDR1 SGHDT and CDR2 YYEEEE. The CDR3 covers 16 residues. V dropped 3 bases and J dropped 8 bases, with 23 bases sitting between them. The TCR sequence derives from an adult in good health. The material was peripheral blood, obtained on day 0 of AZD1222 vaccination. The chain has TRBV5-6 and TRBJ1-2, with a tentative D call TRBD1 (5 bases). CDR3 DNA sequence: TGTGCCAGCAGCTCCCGGGGCACGGCCCCCTGGTGGGGCTACACCTTC. Amino acid sequence: CASSSRGTAPWWGYTF. The entire variable domain, with the rest obtained from reference TRBV5-6 and TRBJ1-2, is as follows: DAGVTQSPTHLIKTRGQQVTLRCSPKSGHDTVSWYQQALGQGPQFIFQYYEEEERQRGNFPDRFSGHQFPNYSSELNVNALLLGDSALYLCASSSRGTAPWWGYTFGSGTRLTVV.